This T cell receptor (beta chain) came from a study of cytomegalovirus exposure and HLA in healthy donors. Trimming removed 6 bases from V and 2 bases from J; junction bases left unmatched: 0. The length of the CDR3 is 12 residues. In germline, CDR1 is SGHTA, CDR2 FQGNSA. Notes on the study in general: The study assumed roughly uniform donor sequencing depth for presence/absence analyses.

About this clone: Its specificity is not known.

Primers included in the PCR were 60 Vbeta and 13 Jbeta primers. The repertoire was sequenced with immunoSEQ multiplex PCR; TCRdb's copy has only in-frame clones and lacks some. The table has more than 250,000 clones, around 90% seen once; the top ten hold about 2%. This chain connects TRBV7-2 to TRBJ2-7, with 8 bases matching TRBD1. The receptor's source is a woman under 30 in good health and CMV-seronegative. Sequenced input: PBMCs. Written as DNA, the CDR3 is TGTGCCAGCAGGACAGGGGCCTACGAGCAGTACTTC. Translating it yields CASRTGAYEQYF.